This T cell receptor (beta chain) was obtained from a study of CXCR3-negative and CXCR3-positive naive CD8 T cells. Overall study: For each library, about 1.5 +/- 0.3 million TRB reads were obtained, about 140 million in total.

The CDR3 has 16 residues. CDR1 is LGHNA, CDR2 YSLEER, per germline. Preparation of TRB cDNA libraries relied on 5' RACE carrying UMI labels. TCRdb reprocessed the 5' RACE reads, with one entry per CDR3 protein and no DNA. The sample table includes approximately 4,600 distinct CDR3 sequences. By frequency, this clonotype is medium-sized (0.01 to 0.1%). Its antigen is not identified. General study results and limits: Upon cryopreservation, CXCR3 expression partially decreased, and most assays used fresh PBMCs. Naive cells that were CXCR3-positive had more hydrophobic TRB CDR3s (compared with CXCR3-negative naive cells).

Per CD8+ T cell subset, triplicate sorts of approximately 270,000 cells each were done. The sequenced sample was naive CXCR3+ CD8+ T cells from blood. The subset denotes: CD45RO-CCR7+CD27+CD95- naive CD8+ T cells expressing CXCR3 (TNR3+). The clonotype comes from a human donor in good health. Some clones in this sample may be carry-over from other donors' samples. V usage is TRBV4-3 and J usage is TRBJ2-7; TCRdb picks TRBD2, but there is no DNA to check that call. CDR3: CASSQVLAGVAYEQYF.